The sequence of this T cell receptor beta chain was determined in a study of CD8 T cells in ankylosing spondylitis. Study results and limitations: As reported, disease-linked clones showed significant enrichment in matched ankylosing spondylitis synovial fluid. Made up of eight highly homologous variants, a TCR beta motif appeared characteristic of ankylosing spondylitis blood.

The germline V gene has CDR1 SGDLS and CDR2 YYNGEE. The CDR3 totals 15 residues. Trimming removed 2 bases from V and 4 bases from J; junction bases left unmatched: 6. This clonotype was counted ten times or more. Its antigen remains unknown. Making the TCR beta libraries involved quantitative 5'-RACE with molecular barcodes. TCRdb redid the calling of the 5' RACE reads with MiXCR, one entry per CDR3 protein. The sample includes about 240,000 distinct CDR3 sequences, around 9.1% of them seen just once. This chain connects TRBV9 to TRBJ1-3; 7 nucleotides agree with TRBD1. The clonotype originates from a male donor with ankylosing spondylitis or in good health (not recorded which). Sample: blood, either unsorted or a sorted T cell fraction (not recorded which). For the CDR3, the DNA is TGTGCCAGCAGCGTGGAGGGGGCGAGGGGAAACACCATATATTTT. Residues: CASSVEGARGNTIYF.